The clone carrying this T cell receptor (beta chain) was detected only once. Its antigen is as yet unknown. This CDR3 region has 14 residues. The germline V gene encodes CDR1 MNHNY and CDR2 SVGAGI (reference sequence). The V end lost 6 bases, the J end lost 0 bases, and 12 bases lay between the germline ends. This entry comes from a study of cytomegalovirus exposure and HLA in healthy donors. Study in general: Unique TCRs from HLA-typed donors, approximately 80 million of them, were held in an early data release.

Study findings and constraints: Most TCR beta V segments were productive about 90% or about 30% of the time in an earlier analysis. Follow-up analysis later connected one missense variant in DCLRE1C with trimming of TCR beta V- and J-genes. Highest at DRB1 and lowest at HLA-C, TCR association rates differed among HLA loci in a later analysis.

60 Vbeta and 13 Jbeta primers were used in PCR. The assay was immunoSEQ multiplex PCR, and TCRdb's table has in-frame clones only and misses some. The sample records 100,000 to 150,000 clones, around 67% being singletons. The chain couples TRBV6-6 to TRBJ2-7, with D possibly TRBD2 on 6 matching bases. This receptor was obtained from a man aged 55 to 70 in good health and CMV-seropositive. Specimen: PBMCs. DNA of the CDR3: TGTGCCAGCAGGAAATTAGCGGCCTCCTACGAGCAGTACTTC. Its protein product is CASRKLAASYEQYF.